The sequence of this TCR beta chain was determined in a study of T cells in Graves' hyperthyroidism and ophthalmopathy. Study outcomes and limitations: Appearing also in blood were most of the thyroid clonotypes expanded above 0.001.

It was RNA transcripts that yielded the amplified TCR beta CDR3 regions. First-round RT-PCR of the TCR CDR3 relied on the HTBI primer set. Each CDR3 protein is one row after TCRdb ran MiXCR on the multiplex PCR reads. The data show a few hundred thousand distinct CDR3 sequences, roughly 15% seen once. V lost 5 bases to trimming and J lost 4 bases; unmatched junction nucleotides: 9. Germline lookup yields CDR1 MGHRA and CDR2 YSYEKL. The CDR3 runs to 16 residues. On this clonotype itself: Its antigen is not identified.

This receptor was taken from a woman aged 40-49 years with Graves' ophthalmopathy. The chain carries TRBV4-1 and TRBJ2-1; 9 bases agree with TRBD2. Material for sequencing was blood. CDR3 protein: CASSARGRGGYNEQFF. In DNA, the CDR3 is TGCGCCAGCAGCGCCCGGGGGCGGGGGGGGTACAATGAGCAGTTCTTC.